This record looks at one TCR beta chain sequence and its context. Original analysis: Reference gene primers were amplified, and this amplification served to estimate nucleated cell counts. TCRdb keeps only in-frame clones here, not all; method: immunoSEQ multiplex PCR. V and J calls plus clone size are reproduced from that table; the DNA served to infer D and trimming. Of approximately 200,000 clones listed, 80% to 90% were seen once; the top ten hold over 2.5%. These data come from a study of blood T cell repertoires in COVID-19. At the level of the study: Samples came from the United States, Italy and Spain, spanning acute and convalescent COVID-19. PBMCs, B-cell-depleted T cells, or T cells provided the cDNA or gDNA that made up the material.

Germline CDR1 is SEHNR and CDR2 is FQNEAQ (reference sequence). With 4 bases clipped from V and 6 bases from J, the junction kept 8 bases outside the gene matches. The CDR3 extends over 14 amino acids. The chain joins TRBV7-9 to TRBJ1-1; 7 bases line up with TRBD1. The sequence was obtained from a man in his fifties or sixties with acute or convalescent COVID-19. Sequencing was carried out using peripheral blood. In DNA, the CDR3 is TGTGCCAGCAGCTCCCCCGACAGGGCTTCTGAAGCTTTCTTT. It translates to CASSSPDRASEAFF. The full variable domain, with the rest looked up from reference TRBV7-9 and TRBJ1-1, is DTGVSQNPRHKITKRGQNVTFRCDPISEHNRLYWYRQTLGQGPEFLTYFQNEAQLEKSRLLSDRFSAERPKGSFSTLEIQRTEQGDSAMYLCASSSPDRASEAFFGQGTRLTVV.